The present entry profiles one T cell receptor beta chain with its context. What it binds is not known. The data derive from a study of beta chain features in type 1 diabetes. Study as a whole: Regarding age, gender and cell yields, patients proved similar to healthy donors. Broader study findings: An over-representation of cells with high TCR expression could result from cDNA sequencing. It was not settled here whether HLA type affects TCRB rearrangement. All four CD4+ subsets from Type 1 diabetes patients carried moderately but significantly shorter TCRB CDR3s.

Looked up from germline, CDR1 is SNHLY and CDR2 is FYNNEI. The length of the CDR3 is 14 residues. V lost 7 bases and J 1 base, leaving 13 bases between the germline ends. Expressed TCRB transcripts were sequenced because the isolated RNA had all been reverse transcribed beforehand. Method: immunoSEQ multiplex PCR; TCRdb's copy keeps in-frame clones and lacks some. The profile shows around 120,000 clones, around a sixth of them singletons. This sequence originates from a man younger than 35 with type 1 diabetes. The chain combines TRBV2 with TRBJ1-1; D not certain. Sequencing was performed on central memory CD4+ T cells from blood. As DNA, the CDR3 is TGTGCCAGCATGTTCAGACAATCGAACACTGAAGCTTTCTTT. The encoded protein is CASMFRQSNTEAFF.